Presented here are 5 T cell receptor beta chains from one specimen sequenced in a study of control samples from healthy donors and cancer patients. The repertoire was sequenced with immunoSEQ multiplex PCR; TCRdb's copy has only in-frame clones and lacks some. The sample has roughly 120,000 clones; around 89% are singletons. The material sequenced was blood. Receptor source: a woman between 50 and 59 years old in good health.

V is TRBV30 and J is TRBJ1-1; D may be TRBD1 (5 bases). Germline V gives CDR1 GTSNPN, CDR2 SVGIG (reference sequence). V was trimmed by 4 bases and J by 1 base, leaving 13 bases between them. CDR3 length: 14 amino acids. The CDR3 sequence: CAWTIAGTNTEAFF. The CDR3 region has the DNA TGTGCCTGGACTATAGCAGGGACGAACACTGAAGCTTTCTTT.

V and J are TRBV12-3 or TRBV12-4 and TRBJ1-2, with D maybe TRBD1 (5 bases). The CDR3 has 12 residues. Trimming took 3 bases from V and 8 from J, leaving 10 bases between them. Here the CDR3 reads CASSLWGRGYTF. Written as DNA, the CDR3 is TGTGCCAGCAGTTTGTGGGGACGCGGCTACACCTTC.

The rearrangement uses TRBV19 and TRBJ2-1; TRBD1 is a possible D gene (6 bases). Germline V lookup: CDR1 LNHDA, CDR2 SQIVND (reference sequence). V lost 5 bases, J lost 6 bases, and 32 bases lay in between. The CDR3 length is 20 residues. CDR3 bases: TGTGCCAGTAGTTTTGTTTTGGTTGGGACGGGACATAAATTTTCCAATGAGCAGTTCTTC. Protein product: CASSFVLVGTGHKFSNEQFF.

The chain couples TRBV7-2 to TRBJ1-5; D ambiguous. The CDR3 has 11 amino acids. Germline loops: CDR1 SGHTA, CDR2 FQGNSA. Trimming left V 1 base short and J 9 bases short, with 4 bases between. The CDR3 protein is CASSLDGPQHF. The CDR3 DNA is TGTGCCAGCAGCTTAGACGGGCCCCAGCATTTT.

The V call is TRBV27, the J call TRBJ1-1, with D perhaps matching TRBD1 (6 bases). V dropped 3 bases and J dropped 4 bases, with 15 bases sitting between them. The CDR3 has 15 amino acids. Germline V gives CDR1 MNHEY, CDR2 SMNVEV (reference sequence). The DNA of the CDR3 is TGTGCCAGCAGTTTTCTGACAGGTTCGTCCACTGAAGCTTTCTTT. Translating gives CASSFLTGSSTEAFF.